This TCR beta chain was identified during a study of CD4 T cell repertoires in COVID-19. Study information: Other coronavirus spike proteins restimulated relabeled CFSE-low cells expanded with IL-2 for over 8 days.

General observations from the study: Two or all three memory subsets shared several highly expanded SARS-CoV-2-reactive clonotypes. Between about 6 and 28% of SARS-CoV-2 clonotypes also appeared in SARS-CoV and/or HKU1 spike cultures.

The method was immunoSEQ multiplex PCR; TCRdb's version includes in-frame clones alone and lacks a portion of them. This table has 8,400 or so clones, about 85% appearing once. The memory T cells were sequenced right after ex vivo isolation, without culture. As concerns this clone: No antigen is known for it.

The sequence was obtained from a human donor who had COVID-19. The source material was effector memory CD4+ T cells from blood, sampled before the COVID-19 pandemic.

The CDR3: CASSQGSLSPYEQYF. The CDR3 nucleotides are TGCGCCAGCAGCCAAGGGTCCTTGAGCCCCTACGAGCAGTACTTC. The chain joins TRBV4-1 to TRBJ2-7; no clear D. Per the germline V gene, CDR1 is MGHRA and CDR2 is YSYEKL. The CDR3 loop spans 15 amino acids. The V and J ends lost 1 base and 2 bases respectively, with 12 bases between them.